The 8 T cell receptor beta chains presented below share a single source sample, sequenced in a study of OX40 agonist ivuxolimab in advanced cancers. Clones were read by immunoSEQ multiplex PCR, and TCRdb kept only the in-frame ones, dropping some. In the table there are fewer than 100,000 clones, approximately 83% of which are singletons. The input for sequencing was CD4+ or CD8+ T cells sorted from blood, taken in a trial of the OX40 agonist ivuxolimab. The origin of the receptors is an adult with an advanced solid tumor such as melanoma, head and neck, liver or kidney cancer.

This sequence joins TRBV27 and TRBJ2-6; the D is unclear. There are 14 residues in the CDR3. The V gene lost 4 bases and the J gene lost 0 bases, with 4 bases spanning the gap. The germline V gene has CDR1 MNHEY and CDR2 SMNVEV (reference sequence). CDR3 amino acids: CASSSSSGANVLTF. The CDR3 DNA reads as TGTGCCAGCAGTTCATCCTCTGGGGCCAACGTCCTGACTTTC.

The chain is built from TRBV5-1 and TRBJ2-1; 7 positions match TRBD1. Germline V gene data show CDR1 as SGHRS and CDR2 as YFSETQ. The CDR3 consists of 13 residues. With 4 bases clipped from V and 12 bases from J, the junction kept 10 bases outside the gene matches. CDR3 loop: CASSPGQATTQFF. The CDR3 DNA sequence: TGCGCCAGCAGCCCAGGACAGGCTACGACGCAGTTCTTC.

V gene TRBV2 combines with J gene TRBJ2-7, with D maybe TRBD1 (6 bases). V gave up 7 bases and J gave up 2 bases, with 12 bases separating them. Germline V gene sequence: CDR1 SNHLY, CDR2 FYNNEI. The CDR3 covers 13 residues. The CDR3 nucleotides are TGTGCCAGCATGAACAGGGCTACCTACGAGCAGTACTTC. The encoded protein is CASMNRATYEQYF. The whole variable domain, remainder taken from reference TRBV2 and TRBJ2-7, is EPEVTQTPSHQVTQMGQEVILRCVPISNHLYFYWYRQILGQKVEFLVSFYNNEISEKSEIFDDQFSVERPDGSNFTLKIRSTKLEDSAMYFCASMNRATYEQYFGPGTRLTVT.

CDR3 sequence: CASSLLIRPDEKLFF. CDR3 nucleotides: TGTGCCAGCAGCTTACTGATCAGGCCCGATGAAAAACTGTTTTTT. The rearrangement uses TRBV7-2 and TRBJ1-4, with D unclear. The CDR3 is 15 residues long. Germline-derived CDR1 and CDR2 are SGHTA and FQGNSA. The germline V and J ends were trimmed by 2 bases and 6 bases, with 13 bases remaining between them.

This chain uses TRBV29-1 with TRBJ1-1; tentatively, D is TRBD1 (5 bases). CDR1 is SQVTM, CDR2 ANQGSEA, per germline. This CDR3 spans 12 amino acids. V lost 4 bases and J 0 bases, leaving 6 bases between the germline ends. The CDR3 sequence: CSVGQLNTEAFF. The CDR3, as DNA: TGCAGCGTTGGACAGCTGAACACTGAAGCTTTCTTT. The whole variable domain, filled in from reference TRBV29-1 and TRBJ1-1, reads SAVISQKPSRDICQRGTSLTIQCQVDSQVTMMFWYRQQPGQSLTLIATANQGSEATYESGFVIDKFPISRPNLTFSTLTVSNMSPEDSSIYLCSVGQLNTEAFFGQGTRLTVV.

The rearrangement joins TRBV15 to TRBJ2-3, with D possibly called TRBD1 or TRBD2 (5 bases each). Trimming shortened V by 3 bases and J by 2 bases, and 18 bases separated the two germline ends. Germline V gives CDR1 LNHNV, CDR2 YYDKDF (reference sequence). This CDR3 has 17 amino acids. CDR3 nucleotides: TGTGCCACCAGCAGCGGCCCCGGGACCACCGCCACAGATACGCAGTATTTT. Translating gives CATSSGPGTTATDTQYF.

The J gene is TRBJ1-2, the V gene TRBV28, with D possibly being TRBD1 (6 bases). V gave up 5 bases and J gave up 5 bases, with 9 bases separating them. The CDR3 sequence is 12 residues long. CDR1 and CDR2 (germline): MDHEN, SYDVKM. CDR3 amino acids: CASSRDIYGYTF. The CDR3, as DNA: TGTGCCAGCAGTCGGGACATTTATGGCTACACCTTC.

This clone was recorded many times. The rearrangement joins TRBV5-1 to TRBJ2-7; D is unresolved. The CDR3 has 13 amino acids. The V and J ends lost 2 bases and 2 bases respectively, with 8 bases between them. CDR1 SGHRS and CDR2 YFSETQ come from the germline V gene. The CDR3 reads CASSLTETYEQYF. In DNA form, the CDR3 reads TGCGCCAGCAGCTTAACGGAGACCTACGAGCAGTACTTC.